The text below deals with one TCR beta chain. At least ten counts were recorded for this clonotype. Its antigen is currently not known. No base quality values were provided; no much bigger clone lies one nucleotide off. V is shortened by 3 bases, J by 0 bases, and the region joining them spans 16 bases. The CDR3 contains 17 residues, cysteine and phenylalanine counted. Left in the record is the CDR3 DNA by itself, 51 bases read in frame from the first base. CDR1 and CDR2 are read off the germline V gene as SGHRS and YFSETQ. These data come from a study of regulatory T cells in long-lasting Graves disease (dated by TCRdb to 2020 to 2022). Study-level background: Newly diagnosed Graves' disease patients had taken antithyroid drugs for less than 3 months. Peripheral blood TCR sequencing and RNA sequencing compared persistent Graves' disease patients with newly diagnosed Graves' disease patients. The study was registered as a clinical trial and conducted in China. TCR sequencing covered roughly 13 persistent and approximately 20 newly diagnosed Graves' disease patients, 33 samples in total. The study at large found these results: TRBV28, TRBJ1-2 and TRBJ2-5 were preferentially used in persistent disease, while TRBV20-1 and TRBJ2-1 were favored in newly diagnosed disease. The authors noted that the small sample size was a limitation that may lower accuracy. Persistent Graves' disease patients showed lower TCR Shannon entropy and fewer highly expanded clones than newly diagnosed patients, suggesting clonal expansion. Because the primary lesion, thyroid tissue, could not be accessed, the study looked at peripheral blood alone. More public clonotypes were shared among persistent patients (2,741) than among newly diagnosed patients (966). Sequencing and analysis were restricted to the TCR beta chain.

In the paper's terms, the time point label means: newly diagnosed GD, antithyroid drugs for less than 3 months. RNA was extracted from PBMCs in TRIzol for both TCR sequencing and RNA sequencing. The diagnosis of Graves' disease followed American Thyroid Association guidelines. Recruitment of patients was carried out at an endocrinology department in Xi'an, China. From each patient, about 9.7 milliliters of peripheral blood was collected into an EDTA anticoagulant tube. Ficoll Paque Plus density gradient separation was used to isolate PBMCs, and no additional T cell sorting was done. An Agilent 2100 Bioanalyzer and agarose gel were used to check RNA quality, and a NanoDrop 2000 was used to measure RNA concentration. The protocol used for the library was multiplex PCR. The reads were generated on an Illumina HiSeq 4000. iRepertoire HTBI primers and Arm-PCR amplification of CDR3 regions were used to construct TCR beta libraries. PCR products were gel purified before sequencing. On the study's bioinformatics: A total of under 80 TRBV and approximately 15 TRBJ segments were identified across samples and were used for gene usage analysis of CDR3 amino acid clonotypes. COPE and FqMerger were used to merge the filtered high-quality paired reads into contigs. Contigs were aligned with BLAST to IMGT TRBV, TRBD and TRBJ reference genes, and CDR3 was defined per IMGT. Highly expanded clones were defined as clonotypes with a frequency above 0.1%. Shannon entropy was used to measure repertoire diversity, and the Gini coefficient was used to measure V-J evenness. A clonotype found in more than one individual was treated as public. TCRdb redid the processing of the public reads, applying fastp at Q25 and MiXCR, and retained in-frame beta chains. One record per CDR3 amino acid sequence lists the most common genes and DNA. The V and J calls shown here were made by TCRdb, not taken from the authors' results. This sample has 580,000 or so distinct CDR3 sequences in its table, and roughly 15% of those were observed once. The top ten hold more than 10% of the sample.

These same records also appear under a second study, on T cells in Graves' hyperthyroidism and ophthalmopathy. The other study reports the following: A patient counted as having stable Graves' hyperthyroidism if no progression to ophthalmopathy occurred over 18 months of follow-up. Hyperthyroidism patients were newly diagnosed, with disease duration under 2 months, and aged 18 to 65 years. Exclusion was applied to patients with uncontrolled infections, other autoimmune diseases, pregnancy or lactation. Clinical symptoms, serum thyroxine and TRAb, thyroid ultrasound, and orbital computed tomography formed the basis for the diagnoses. A first-round RT-PCR of the TCR CDR3 used the HTBI primer set with the Qiagen OneStep RT-PCR kit. Blood samples also contained most of the expanded thyroid clonotypes (frequency above 0.001), which suggests that blood repertoires may reflect thyroid immune responses. A 13 V-J signature model separated ophthalmopathy from stable hyperthyroidism, with just over 85% sensitivity and roughly 81% specificity in cross-validation and 80%/75% in testing. In validation, the model predicted progression to ophthalmopathy with roughly 66% sensitivity and approximately 78% specificity, a median of 6.5 months before onset. To identify distinguishing TCR V-J signatures, a discovery cohort of 90 to 100 patients was used, comprising 40 to 45 with Graves' ophthalmopathy and about 59 with stable Graves' hyperthyroidism. Prospective prediction of ophthalmopathy was tested in an independent validation cohort of under 20 hyperthyroidism patients and 15 to 17 patients who later progressed to ophthalmopathy. For training and testing, the approximately 92 patients in the discovery cohort were randomly divided in a 7:3 ratio. The study also compared thyroid tissue and blood T-cell repertoires from roughly 6 Graves' hyperthyroidism patients. After blood sampling, hyperthyroidism patients were treated with methimazole at a starting dose of 30 mg daily, and ophthalmopathy patients were treated with high-dose intravenous methylprednisolone. Libraries were constructed in a second round of multiplex PCR, after which size selection and purification were carried out. Sequencing of the libraries was done on an Illumina HiSeq2000 using paired-end 100 bp reads. SOAPnuke was used to process the raw data, throwing out any read that contained adapters or uncalled bases, had a mean Phred below 15, or lacked an exact constant-primer or identifier match. High-quality paired reads were merged with COPE v1.2.5, and unique nucleotide sequences were defined as clonotypes. Clonotypes were aligned to IMGT TRBV, TRBD and TRBJ reference segments using MiTCR v1.1. The analysis included only V-J combinations with a frequency above 0.0001, which together covered around 99% of the repertoires. The TCS score was defined as F50 (clonal expansion) divided by E x V (chaos), with BLOSUM62-based TCRdist calculated between CDR3 peptides within each V-J. Welch's t-statistics and random forest reduced just over 500 V-J features to some 14, which were used in a naive Bayes classifier (R e1071). No statistical method was used to set the sample size in advance, and investigators knew the group allocation. TCR Vbeta CDR3 sequencing of 120 to 150 peripheral blood samples (fewer than 45 ophthalmopathy, roughly 72 hyperthyroidism and around 17 progressor patients) is reported in the paper.

The input for sequencing was peripheral blood mononuclear cells (PBMCs), taken at new diagnosis, from a patient treated with antithyroid drugs. The rearranged chain carries TRBV5-1 and TRBJ2-1; the D gene is unclear. The sequence was obtained from a man between 18 and 29 years old with Graves disease. Donor details come from another sample of the same person, matched by shared clones. The nucleotides read TGCGCCAGCAGCTCCTCCGGGTCTCTGAACTCCTACAATGAGCAGTTCTTC. This is translated as CASSSSGSLNSYNEQFF. When the CDR3 is completed using the reference TRBV5-1 and TRBJ2-1 genes on either side, the full variable domain is KAGVTQTPRYLIKTRGQQVTLSCSPISGHRSVSWYQQTPGQGLQFLFEYFSETQRNKGNFPGRFSGRQFSNSRSEMNVSTLELGDSALYLCASSSSGSLNSYNEQFFGPGTRLTVL.